The next 7 T cell receptor beta chains were all read from a single sample in a study of T-cell memory formation after mild COVID-19 (dated by TCRdb to the early 2020s). The library came from 5' RACE. TCRdb names Illumina NovaSeq 6000 as the instrument used. TCRdb handled the public reads itself, with Q25 trimming in fastp and clone calling in MiXCR, and kept productive beta chains. Each CDR3 protein gets just one entry, which takes the most common genes and DNA from the rows behind it. Here the sample has 250,000 to 400,000 distinct CDR3 sequences; more than 13% occur a single time. In total, the top ten clones hold 21% of the sample. Specimen: PBMCs or a T cell subset sorted from them (not recorded which). Receptor source: a man younger than 35 who had mild COVID-19 (a few samples of this study predate the infection). The sample titles of this study are shuffled in the database, so cell type and time point are left out; the donor was told from shared clones.

The chain recombines TRBV11-1 with TRBJ1-2; no definite D call. This CDR3 spans 12 amino acids. Per the germline V gene, CDR1 is SGHAT and CDR2 is FQDESV (reference sequence). V shed 3 bases and J shed 5 bases, with 7 bases lying between them. CDR3 in DNA: TGTGCCAGCAGCTTCGACAATTATGGCTACACCTTC. Its protein is CASSFDNYGYTF. The full variable domain, its missing parts supplied by reference TRBV11-1 and TRBJ1-2, is EAEVAQSPRYKITEKSQAVAFWCDPISGHATLYWYRQILGQGPELLVQFQDESVVDDSQLPKDRFSAERLKGVDSTLKIQPAELGDSAMYLCASSFDNYGYTFGSGTRLTVV.

The chain recombines TRBV3-1 with TRBJ1-6; the match to TRBD1 covers 10 bases. This CDR3 is built from 15 residues. V gave up 5 bases and J gave up 8 bases; unmatched junction bases: 6. Germline V gene data show CDR1 as LGHDT and CDR2 as YNNKEL (reference sequence). Written as DNA, the CDR3 is TGTGCCAGCAGCTTACCGGGACAGGGGTATTCACCCCTCCACTTT. Its protein product is CASSLPGQGYSPLHF.

This clonotype has at least ten counts. The genes are TRBV29-1 and TRBJ1-1; D ambiguous. This CDR3 contains 12 residues. The germline CDR1 and CDR2 sequences are SQVTM and ANQGSEA. The V and J ends lost 6 bases and 0 bases respectively, with 8 bases between them. CDR3 sequence: CSVRPMNTEAFF. In DNA, the CDR3 is TGCAGCGTCCGACCCATGAACACTGAAGCTTTCTTT.

V gene TRBV20-1 combines with J gene TRBJ2-7; 7 bases match TRBD1. With 5 bases clipped from V and 0 bases from J, the junction kept 10 bases outside the gene matches. The CDR3 extends over 15 amino acids. Germline V lookup: CDR1 DFQATT, CDR2 SNEGSKA (reference sequence). The CDR3 loop is CSAPLTGTASYEQYF. The CDR3 DNA follows: TGCAGTGCTCCACTAACCGGGACAGCCTCCTACGAGCAGTACTTC.

This clonotype was counted between two and nine times. This sequence joins TRBV27 and TRBJ2-1, with TRBD1 as a possible D gene (5 bases). This CDR3 spans 13 amino acids. Looked up from germline, CDR1 is MNHEY and CDR2 is SMNVEV (reference sequence). V lost 5 bases to trimming and J lost 7 bases, with 12 bases between them. The CDR3 region is CASSTGQWNEQFF. In DNA, the CDR3 is TGTGCCAGCAGTACAGGTCAGTGGAATGAGCAGTTCTTC.

This clonotype was counted only a few times. The J gene is TRBJ1-1, the V gene TRBV7-9; TRBD1 aligns across 10 bases. V dropped 3 bases and J dropped 10; count of bases not matched to a gene: 8. Germline V gene data show CDR1 as SEHNR and CDR2 as FQNEAQ (reference sequence). This CDR3 region has 14 residues. The CDR3 here is CASSLGQGLLAAFF. The CDR3 DNA reads TGTGCCAGCAGCTTGGGACAGGGGCTCTTGGCAGCTTTCTTT.

This chain connects TRBV9 to TRBJ2-2; either TRBD1 or TRBD2 may supply D (5 bases each). The V end was cut by 4 bases, the J end by 4 bases, with 14 bases between. Germline CDR1 reads SGDLS; CDR2 reads YYNGEE. CDR3 length equals 15 residues. In DNA, the CDR3 is TGTGCCAGCAGCAAGGGGCGGGTAGGCACCGGGGAGCTGTTTTTT. Its translation: CASSKGRVGTGELFF.